These 23 T cell receptor beta chains were all obtained from the same sample, sequenced in a study of T cells in Graves' hyperthyroidism and ophthalmopathy. Amplification yielded TCR beta CDR3 regions, with RNA transcripts as the source. HTBI primers were used for first-round RT-PCR of the TCR CDR3. TCRdb passed the multiplex PCR reads through MiXCR, listing each CDR3 protein once. The sample lists around 400,000 distinct CDR3 sequences, 15% to 17% occurring once. Sequenced material: blood. The receptors stem from a woman between 18 and 30 years old with Graves' hyperthyroidism that later progressed to Graves' ophthalmopathy.

Comments on this clonotype: A much larger clone lies a single base off, so this may be a read error. The gene calls are TRBV3-1 and TRBJ2-1; 7 bases fit TRBD2. The length of the CDR3 is 17 residues. J was trimmed by 4 bases and V by 0 bases; bases with no gene match: 9. Germline values: CDR1 LGHDT, CDR2 YNNKEL (reference sequence). The CDR3 here is CASSQDLSLAVYNEQFF. The DNA for the CDR3 is TGTGCCAGCAGCCAAGATTTGAGTCTAGCGGTATACAATGAGCAGTTCTTC.

This clonotype was recorded at least ten times. The rearrangement uses TRBV10-3 and TRBJ1-5, with 8 bases identical to TRBD1. Germline V gives CDR1 ENHRY, CDR2 SYGVKD. The ends lost 2 bases at V and 5 bases at J; junction bases unmatched: 2. This CDR3 spans 14 amino acids. The CDR3 nucleotides read TGTGCCATCAGTGAGACAGGGGGGGATCAGCCCCAGCATTTT. Encoded protein: CAISETGGDQPQHF.

This clonotype was seen many times. This chain connects TRBV28 to TRBJ1-2, with 7 bases matching TRBD1. The V and J ends lost 3 bases and 5 bases, in that order; junction bases with no gene match: 12. The germline gives CDR1 MDHEN, CDR2 SYDVKM. The CDR3 has 16 amino acids. The CDR3 is CASSFPQGTDSYGYTF. Written as DNA, the CDR3 is TGTGCCAGCAGTTTCCCTCAGGGGACAGATTCATATGGCTACACCTTC.

This clonotype was counted many times. The rearrangement joins TRBV5-1 to TRBJ2-1; TRBD1 agrees at 9 bases. CDR1 and CDR2 from the germline V gene are SGHRS and YFSETQ. The CDR3 sequence is 14 residues long. Unmatched junction bases numbered 6, after V lost 3 bases and J lost 8 bases. This CDR3 is CASSSGTGIDEQFF. For the CDR3, the DNA is TGCGCCAGCAGCTCTGGGACAGGGATCGATGAGCAGTTCTTC.

The chain recombines TRBV6-1 with TRBJ2-3; TRBD2 aligns across 11 bases. The CDR3 runs to 17 residues. After removal of 5 bases from V and 0 bases from J, the junction contained 7 bases not matched to a gene. Per the germline V gene, CDR1 is MNHNS and CDR2 is SASEGT. In nucleotides, the CDR3 is TGTGCCAGCAGTTCGGGGACTAGCGGTCACAGCACAGATACGCAGTATTTT. It specifies CASSSGTSGHSTDTQYF.

The chain couples TRBV19 to TRBJ2-1; 12 bases are a match to TRBD2. This CDR3 has 14 residues. Germline V gene sequence: CDR1 LNHDA, CDR2 SQIVND (reference sequence). With V trimmed by 9 bases and J by 6 bases, 6 bases remained unmatched. CDR3 loop: CASSSGRAGNEQFF. CDR3 DNA sequence: TGTGCCAGCTCTAGCGGGAGGGCCGGCAATGAGCAGTTCTTC.

The chain joins TRBV5-4 to TRBJ2-5; 8 bases line up with TRBD1. V lost 4 bases to trimming and J lost 3 bases; unmatched junction nucleotides: 5. This CDR3 comprises 14 residues. From germline, CDR1 is SGHNT and CDR2 YYREEE (reference sequence). This CDR3 is CASSKRQGKETQYF. The CDR3 nucleotides are TGTGCCAGCAGCAAACGACAGGGGAAAGAGACCCAGTACTTC.

This clonotype was counted ten times or more. This sequence joins TRBV20-1 and TRBJ1-1; weak D call: TRBD1 (6 bases). This CDR3 contains 13 residues. Germline CDR1 DFQATT, CDR2 SNEGSKA (reference sequence). CDR3 sequence (DNA): TGCCTGGCACGGGGGCGAATGAACACTGAAGCTTTCTTT. Encoded protein: CLARGRMNTEAFF.

This clonotype was picked up a small number of times. The chain carries TRBV4-1 and TRBJ1-1; D may be TRBD1 (6 bases). This CDR3 spans 15 amino acids. Germline CDR1 MGHRA, CDR2 YSYEKL. Trimming stripped 3 bases from V and 0 bases from J, with 11 bases between. The CDR3 DNA sequence: TGCGCCAGCAGCCACTCCGGGACAATGAACACTGAAGCTTTCTTT. It specifies CASSHSGTMNTEAFF.

Regarding this clonotype: A much larger clone differs by one base, so this may be a read error. The CDR3 sequence is CASSLPGGPETLYF. CDR3 bases: TGCGCCAGCAGCTTACCGGGAGGGCCGGAGACCCTGTACTTC. This rearrangement joins TRBV5-1 to TRBJ2-5; TRBD2 matches 8 bases. This CDR3 contains 14 residues. CDR1 is SGHRS, CDR2 YFSETQ, per germline.

This clonotype has just one count. CDR3 DNA: TGTGCCAGCAGTGCAGGGGACGCTGAAGCTTTCTTT. Translation: CASSAGDAEAFF. The chain joins TRBV7-9 to TRBJ1-1; tentatively, D is TRBD1 (6 bases). The CDR3 is 12 amino acids. Trimming took 6 bases from V and 6 from J, leaving 11 bases between them. CDR1 and CDR2 from the germline V gene are SEHNR and FQNEAQ (reference sequence).

This clonotype was counted between two and nine times. V and J are TRBV19 and TRBJ2-3; TRBD2 matches at 15 bases. The CDR3 spans 16 residues. Trimming cost V 3 bases and J 6 bases; bases outside gene matches: 4. Germline-derived CDR1 and CDR2 are LNHDA and SQIVND (reference sequence). CDR3 bases: TGTGCCAGTAGTATCGCGGGGACTAGCGGGAGGGATACGCAGTATTTT. This translates into CASSIAGTSGRDTQYF.

This clonotype showed up many times. The chain uses TRBV28 and TRBJ2-3; D unclear. The germline V and J ends were trimmed by 3 bases and 4 bases, with 8 bases remaining between them. In germline, CDR1 is MDHEN, CDR2 SYDVKM. The CDR3 consists of 13 residues. Here the CDR3 reads CASSLPAPDTQYF. The DNA for the CDR3 is TGTGCCAGCAGTTTGCCGGCACCAGATACGCAGTATTTT. Full variable domain (missing parts from reference TRBV28 and TRBJ2-3): DVKVTQSSRYLVKRTGEKVFLECVQDMDHENMFWYRQDPGLGLRLIYFSYDVKMKEKGDIPEGYSVSREKKERFSLILESASTNQTSMYLCASSLPAPDTQYFGPGTRLTVL.

This clonotype was counted only a few times. The chain uses TRBV20-1 and TRBJ2-7, with D unclear. Between the trimmed V and J ends, which lost 6 bases and 4 bases, there was a span of 16 bases. Germline assignment: CDR1 DFQATT and CDR2 SNEGSKA (reference sequence). The CDR3 is made up of 13 amino acids. The CDR3 loop reads CSAVLGPTYEQYF. The CDR3 nucleotides are TGCAGTGCCGTTCTCGGACCGACGTACGAGCAGTACTTC.

The chain has TRBV7-2 and TRBJ2-5, with 9 positions matching TRBD2. The CDR3 totals 15 residues. Germline loops: CDR1 SGHTA, CDR2 FQGNSA. The J segment lost 5 bases and the V segment lost 2 bases, leaving 6 bases of the junction unmatched. Here the CDR3 DNA reads TGTGCCAGCAGCTTAATGACTAGCGGTGGGGAGACCCAGTACTTC. It yields the protein CASSLMTSGGETQYF.

This clonotype has ten or more counts. The chain carries TRBV7-8 and TRBJ2-2, with 10 bases matching TRBD1. The CDR3 covers 17 residues. V trimming: 5 bases; J trimming: 3 bases; junction bases outside the gene matches: 9. The germline V gene encodes CDR1 SGHVS and CDR2 FQNEAQ. The CDR3 nucleotides read TGTGCCAGCAGCGCCCCCGACAGGGGGCGCCACACCGGGGAGCTGTTTTTT. Translated: CASSAPDRGRHTGELFF.

This clonotype was recorded once. One base away lies a much larger clone, so this may be a sequencing read error. The chain joins TRBV27 to TRBJ2-7; D unresolved. CDR3 length equals 13 residues. The V gene's germline CDR1 is MNHEY and CDR2 SMNVEV (reference sequence). The CDR3 DNA reads as TGTGTCAGCAGTTCATACCCCTCCTACGAGCAGTACTTC. This translates into CVSSSYPSYEQYF.

This chain links TRBV7-6 with TRBJ2-1; TRBD2 might be the D (6 bases). Germline values: CDR1 SGHVS, CDR2 FNYEAQ. The V and J ends lost 1 base and 1 base respectively, with 14 bases between them. This CDR3 spans 17 amino acids. CDR3 sequence reads: CASSLVAGPRSYNEQFF. DNA of the CDR3: TGTGCCAGCAGCTTAGTTGCGGGACCGAGATCCTACAATGAGCAGTTCTTC.

The sample holds many counts of this clonotype. The chain couples TRBV30 to TRBJ1-2; D gene uncertain. This CDR3 is built from 13 residues. CDR1 is GTSNPN, CDR2 SVGIG, per germline (reference sequence). CDR3 DNA: TGTGGCTGTCCGCTCACTGCTAACTATGGCTACACCTTC. Its translation: CGCPLTANYGYTF.

The chain joins TRBV4-1 to TRBJ2-1; 8 bases fit TRBD1. Trimming cost V 4 bases and J 3 bases; bases outside gene matches: 14. Looked up from germline, CDR1 is MGHRA and CDR2 is YSYEKL. The CDR3 covers 18 residues. The CDR3 coding sequence is TGCGCCAGCAGCCGACTTGTCGGGACAGGCTTATACTACAATGAGCAGTTCTTC. Translated, it gives CASSRLVGTGLYYNEQFF.

The V call is TRBV2, the J call TRBJ2-3; 9 bases agree with TRBD1. V was clipped by 6 bases and J by 3 bases; unmatched bases: 7. The CDR3 contains 15 residues. The germline gives CDR1 SNHLY, CDR2 FYNNEI. Here the CDR3 reads CASREQGARTDTQYF. The DNA of the CDR3 is TGTGCCAGCAGGGAACAGGGGGCGCGGACAGATACGCAGTATTTT. Drawing the rest from reference TRBV2 and TRBJ2-3, the complete variable domain is EPEVTQTPSHQVTQMGQEVILRCVPISNHLYFYWYRQILGQKVEFLVSFYNNEISEKSEIFDDQFSVERPDGSNFTLKIRSTKLEDSAMYFCASREQGARTDTQYFGPGTRLTVL.

This clonotype was detected only a few times. The V gene is TRBV5-1, the J gene TRBJ2-3; D unresolved. The CDR3 length is 18 residues. Trimming removed 0 bases at V and 0 bases at J, with 17 bases between. Per the germline V gene, CDR1 is SGHRS and CDR2 is YFSETQ. CDR3 bases: TGCGCCAGCAGCTTGGAGACGTTGCCTCTTACTAGCACAGATACGCAGTATTTT. Protein: CASSLETLPLTSTDTQYF.

The chain combines TRBV29-1 with TRBJ2-2, with 7 bases matching TRBD2. The CDR3 runs to 16 residues. Germline CDR1 is SQVTM and CDR2 is ANQGSEA. The trim removed 1 base at V and 6 bases at J, leaving 11 bases unmatched. The CDR3 spells CSVEVARAGVSGELFF. CDR3 bases: TGCAGCGTTGAAGTCGCCCGTGCGGGAGTCTCCGGGGAGCTGTTTTTT.